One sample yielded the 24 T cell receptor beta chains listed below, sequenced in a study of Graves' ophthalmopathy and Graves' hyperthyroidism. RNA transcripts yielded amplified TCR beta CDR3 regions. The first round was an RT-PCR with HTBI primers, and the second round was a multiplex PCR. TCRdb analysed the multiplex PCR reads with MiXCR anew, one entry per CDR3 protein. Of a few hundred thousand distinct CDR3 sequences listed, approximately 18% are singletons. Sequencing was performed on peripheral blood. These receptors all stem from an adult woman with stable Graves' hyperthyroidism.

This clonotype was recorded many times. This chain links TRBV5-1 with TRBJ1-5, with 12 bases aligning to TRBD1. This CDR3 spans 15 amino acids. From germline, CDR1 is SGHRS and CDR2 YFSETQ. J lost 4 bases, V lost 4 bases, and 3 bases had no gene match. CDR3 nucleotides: TGCGCCAGCAGCCCGGGACAGGGGGCTAATCAGCCCCAGCATTTT. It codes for CASSPGQGANQPQHF.

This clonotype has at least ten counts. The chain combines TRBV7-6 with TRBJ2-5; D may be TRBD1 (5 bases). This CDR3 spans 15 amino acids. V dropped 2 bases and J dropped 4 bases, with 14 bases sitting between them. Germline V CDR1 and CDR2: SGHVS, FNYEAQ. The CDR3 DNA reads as TGTGCCAGCAGCTTATTCCTCAGGGTAGGAGAGACCCAGTACTTC. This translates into CASSLFLRVGETQYF.

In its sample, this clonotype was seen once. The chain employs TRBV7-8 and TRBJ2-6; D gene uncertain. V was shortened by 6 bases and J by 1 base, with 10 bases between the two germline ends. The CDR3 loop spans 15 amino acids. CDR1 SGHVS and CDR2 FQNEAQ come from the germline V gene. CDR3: CASRNTPSGANVLTF. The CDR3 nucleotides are TGTGCCAGCAGAAATACACCGTCTGGGGCCAACGTCCTGACTTTC.

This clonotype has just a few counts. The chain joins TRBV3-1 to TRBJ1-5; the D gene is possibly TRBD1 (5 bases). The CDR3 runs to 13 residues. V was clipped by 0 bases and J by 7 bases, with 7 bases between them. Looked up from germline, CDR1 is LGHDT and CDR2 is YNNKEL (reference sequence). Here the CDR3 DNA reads TGTGCCAGCAGCCAAGATTGGGGGCAGCCCCAGCATTTT. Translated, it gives CASSQDWGQPQHF.

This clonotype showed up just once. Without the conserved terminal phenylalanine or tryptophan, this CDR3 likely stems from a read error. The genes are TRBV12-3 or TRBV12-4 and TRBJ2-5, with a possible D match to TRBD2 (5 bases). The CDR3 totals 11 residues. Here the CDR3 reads CASTLGESQYY. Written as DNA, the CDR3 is TGTGCCAGCACCCTGGGAGAGTCCCAGTACTAC.

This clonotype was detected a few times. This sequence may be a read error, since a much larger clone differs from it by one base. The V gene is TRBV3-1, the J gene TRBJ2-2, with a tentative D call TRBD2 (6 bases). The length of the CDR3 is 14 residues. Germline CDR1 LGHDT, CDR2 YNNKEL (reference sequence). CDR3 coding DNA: TGTGCCGGCAGCCAAGTGGAGGGCTCCGGGGAGCTGTTTTTT. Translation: CAGSQVEGSGELFF.

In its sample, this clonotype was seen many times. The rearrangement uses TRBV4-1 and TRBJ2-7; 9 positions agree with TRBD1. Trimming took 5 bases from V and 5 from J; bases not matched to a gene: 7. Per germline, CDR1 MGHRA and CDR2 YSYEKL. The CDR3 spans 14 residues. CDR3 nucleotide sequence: TGCGCCAGCAGCAACAATGGACAGGGGAACGAGCAGTACTTC. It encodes CASSNNGQGNEQYF.

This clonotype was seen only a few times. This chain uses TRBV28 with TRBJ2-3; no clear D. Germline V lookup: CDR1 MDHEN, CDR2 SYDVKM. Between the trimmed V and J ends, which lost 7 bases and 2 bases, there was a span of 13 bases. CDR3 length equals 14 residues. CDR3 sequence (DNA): TGTGCCAGCACCGAAATCGTCGACACAGATACGCAGTATTTT. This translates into CASTEIVDTDTQYF.

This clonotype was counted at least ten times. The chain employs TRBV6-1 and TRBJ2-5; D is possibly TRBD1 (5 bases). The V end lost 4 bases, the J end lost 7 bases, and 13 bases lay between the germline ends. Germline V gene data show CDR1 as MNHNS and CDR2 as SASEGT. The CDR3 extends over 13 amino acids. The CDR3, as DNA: TGTGCCAGCAGTGCCACCACCCAGGGGACCCAGTACTTC. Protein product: CASSATTQGTQYF.

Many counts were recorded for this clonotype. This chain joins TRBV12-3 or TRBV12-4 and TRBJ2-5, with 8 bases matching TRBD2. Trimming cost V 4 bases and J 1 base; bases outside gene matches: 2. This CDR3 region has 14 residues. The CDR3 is CASSSGLVQETQYF. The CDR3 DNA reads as TGTGCCAGCAGTTCGGGACTAGTCCAAGAGACCCAGTACTTC.

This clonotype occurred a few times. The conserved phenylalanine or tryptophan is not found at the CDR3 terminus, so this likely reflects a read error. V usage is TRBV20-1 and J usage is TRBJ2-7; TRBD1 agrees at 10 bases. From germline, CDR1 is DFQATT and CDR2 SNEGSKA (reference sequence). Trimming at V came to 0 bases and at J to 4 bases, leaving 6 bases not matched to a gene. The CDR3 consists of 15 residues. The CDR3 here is CSARDLAGQGYEQYL. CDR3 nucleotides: TGCAGTGCTAGAGATCTTGCGGGACAGGGGTACGAGCAGTACTTG.

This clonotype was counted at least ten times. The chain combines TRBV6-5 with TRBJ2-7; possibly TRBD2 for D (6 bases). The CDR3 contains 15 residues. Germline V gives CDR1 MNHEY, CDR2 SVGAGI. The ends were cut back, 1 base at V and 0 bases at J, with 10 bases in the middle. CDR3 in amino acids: CASSYWGDSSYEQYF. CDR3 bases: TGTGCCAGCAGTTACTGGGGGGATAGCTCCTACGAGCAGTACTTC.

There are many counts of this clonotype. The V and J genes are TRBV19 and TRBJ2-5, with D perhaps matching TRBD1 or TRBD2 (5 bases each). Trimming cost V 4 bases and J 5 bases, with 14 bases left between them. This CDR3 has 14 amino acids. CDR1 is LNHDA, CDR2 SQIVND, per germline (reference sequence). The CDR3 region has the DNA TGTGCCAGTAGTACGGCAGCCTGGGGGGAGACCCAGTACTTC. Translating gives CASSTAAWGETQYF.

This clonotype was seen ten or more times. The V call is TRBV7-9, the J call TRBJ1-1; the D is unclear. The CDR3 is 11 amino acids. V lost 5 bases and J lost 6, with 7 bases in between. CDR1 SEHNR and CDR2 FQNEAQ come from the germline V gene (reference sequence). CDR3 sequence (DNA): TGTGCCAGCAGCCTCGCCGCTGAAGCTTTCTTT. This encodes CASSLAAEAFF.

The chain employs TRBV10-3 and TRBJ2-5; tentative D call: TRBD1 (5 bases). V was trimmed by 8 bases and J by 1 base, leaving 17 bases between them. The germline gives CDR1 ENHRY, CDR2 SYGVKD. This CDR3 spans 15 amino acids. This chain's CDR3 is CAIRYPDKGQETQYF. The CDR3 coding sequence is TGTGCCATCCGCTACCCGGACAAGGGCCAAGAGACCCAGTACTTC.

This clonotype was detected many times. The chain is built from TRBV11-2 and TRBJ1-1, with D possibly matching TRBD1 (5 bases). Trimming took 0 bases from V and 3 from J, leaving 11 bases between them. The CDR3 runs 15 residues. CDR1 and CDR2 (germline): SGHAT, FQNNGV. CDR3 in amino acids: CASSLEEGIYTEAFF. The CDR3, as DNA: TGTGCCAGCAGCTTAGAGGAGGGGATTTACACTGAAGCTTTCTTT.

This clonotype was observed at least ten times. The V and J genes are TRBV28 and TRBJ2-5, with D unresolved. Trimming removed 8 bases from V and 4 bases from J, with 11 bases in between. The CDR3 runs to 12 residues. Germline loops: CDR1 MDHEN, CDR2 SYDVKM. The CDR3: CASALRAETQYF. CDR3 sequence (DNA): TGTGCCAGCGCCCTAAGGGCAGAGACCCAGTACTTC.

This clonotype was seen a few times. The CDR3 sequence: CASSKQTINLSGANVLTF. The CDR3 DNA sequence: TGCGCCAGCAGCAAACAGACCATTAACCTCTCTGGGGCCAACGTCCTGACTTTC. The chain combines TRBV5-1 with TRBJ2-6; D remains unclear. Between the trimmed V and J ends, which lost 4 bases and 0 bases, there was a span of 17 bases. Per germline, CDR1 SGHRS and CDR2 YFSETQ. This CDR3 has 18 amino acids.

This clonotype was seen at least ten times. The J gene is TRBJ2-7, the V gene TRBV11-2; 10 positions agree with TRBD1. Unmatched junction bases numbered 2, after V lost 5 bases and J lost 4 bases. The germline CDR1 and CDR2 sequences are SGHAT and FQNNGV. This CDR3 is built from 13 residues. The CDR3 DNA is TGTGCCAGCAGCAGACAGGGGGCATACGAGCAGTACTTC. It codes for CASSRQGAYEQYF.

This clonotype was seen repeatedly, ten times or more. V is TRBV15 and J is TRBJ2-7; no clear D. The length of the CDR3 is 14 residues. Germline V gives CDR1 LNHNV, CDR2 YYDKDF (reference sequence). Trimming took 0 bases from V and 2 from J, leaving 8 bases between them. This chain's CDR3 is CATSRDLTAYEQYF. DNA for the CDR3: TGTGCCACCAGCAGAGATCTTACAGCCTACGAGCAGTACTTC.

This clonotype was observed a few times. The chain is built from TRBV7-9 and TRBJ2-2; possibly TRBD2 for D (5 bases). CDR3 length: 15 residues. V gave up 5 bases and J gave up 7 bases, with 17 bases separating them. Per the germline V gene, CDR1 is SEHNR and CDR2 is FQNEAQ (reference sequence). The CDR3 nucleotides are TGTGCCAGCAGCCCGAGTGGTCAGGCGGGCGGGGAGCTGTTTTTT. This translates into CASSPSGQAGGELFF.

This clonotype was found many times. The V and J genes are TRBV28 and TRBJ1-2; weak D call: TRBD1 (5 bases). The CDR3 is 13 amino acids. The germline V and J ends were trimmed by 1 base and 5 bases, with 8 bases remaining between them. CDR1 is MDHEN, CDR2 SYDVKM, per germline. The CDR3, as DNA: TGTGCCAGCAGTTTATCGACAGATTATGGCTACACCTTC. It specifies CASSLSTDYGYTF.

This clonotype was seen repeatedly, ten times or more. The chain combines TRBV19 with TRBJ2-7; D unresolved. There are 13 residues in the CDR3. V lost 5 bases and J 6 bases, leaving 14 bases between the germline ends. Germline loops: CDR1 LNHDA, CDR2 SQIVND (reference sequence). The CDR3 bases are TGTGCCAGTAGTCCGGGCCTACTGGGCGAGCAGTACTTC. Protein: CASSPGLLGEQYF.

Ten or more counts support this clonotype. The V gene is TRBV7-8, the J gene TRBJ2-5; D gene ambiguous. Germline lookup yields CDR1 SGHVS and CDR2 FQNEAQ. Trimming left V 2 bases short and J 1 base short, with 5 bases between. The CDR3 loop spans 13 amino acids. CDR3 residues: CASSLYVQETQYF. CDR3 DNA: TGTGCCAGCAGCTTATATGTCCAAGAGACCCAGTACTTC.